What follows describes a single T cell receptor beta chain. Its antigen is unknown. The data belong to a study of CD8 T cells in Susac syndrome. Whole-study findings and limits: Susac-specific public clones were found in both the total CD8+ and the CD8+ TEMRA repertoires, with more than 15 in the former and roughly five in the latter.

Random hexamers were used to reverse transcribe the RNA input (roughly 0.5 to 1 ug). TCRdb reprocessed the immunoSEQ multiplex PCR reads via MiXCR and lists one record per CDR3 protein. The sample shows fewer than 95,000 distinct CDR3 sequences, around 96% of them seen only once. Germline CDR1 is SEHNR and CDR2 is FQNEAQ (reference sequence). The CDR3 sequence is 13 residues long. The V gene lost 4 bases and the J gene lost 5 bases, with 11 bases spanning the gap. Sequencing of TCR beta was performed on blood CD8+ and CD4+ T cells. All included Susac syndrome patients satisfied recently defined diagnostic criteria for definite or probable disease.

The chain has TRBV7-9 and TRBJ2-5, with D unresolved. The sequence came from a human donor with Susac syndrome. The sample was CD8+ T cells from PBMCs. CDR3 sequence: CASSSKGPETQYF. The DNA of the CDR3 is TGTGCCAGCAGCTCCAAGGGCCCGGAGACCCAGTACTTC.